What follows is one TCR beta chain and its context. TCRdb's table, derived via immunoSEQ multiplex PCR, lists solely in-frame clones and lacks some. The repertoire consists of 75,000 to 95,000 clones, with around 90% occurring once and the leading ten covering under 3%. The sample is drawn from a study of OX40 agonist ivuxolimab in advanced cancers. V lost 3 bases and J lost 5; bases outside the gene matches: 6. This CDR3 region has 15 residues. Per the germline V gene, CDR1 is KGHSH and CDR2 is LQKENI. The genes are TRBV18 and TRBJ1-5; 8 nucleotides agree with TRBD1. The TCR sequence derives from an adult with an advanced solid tumor such as melanoma, head and neck, liver or kidney cancer. Sequencing used CD4+ or CD8+ T cells sorted from blood, obtained in a trial of the OX40 agonist ivuxolimab. This CDR3 reads CASSPNGQGDQPQHF. The CDR3 coding sequence is TGTGCCAGCTCACCTAATGGACAGGGCGATCAGCCCCAGCATTTT.